This TCR beta chain was recovered during a study of T cells after posttransplantation cyclophosphamide. Study-wide findings and caveats: TRB overlap between skin or GI tissue T cells and blood was limited. Recipient CMV seropositivity and CMV reactivation strongly tracked TRB clonality. Donor CD8+ memory clones often dominated recipient blood repertoires at later times.

Only in-frame clones appear in the TCRdb table, and some are missing; sequencing was by immunoSEQ multiplex PCR. The sample was found to contain about 10,000 clones, and every one recurs. Cyclophosphamide on days +3 and +4 followed busulfan-fludarabine conditioning and a marrow graft. There are many counts of this clone. The antigen is unknown. The clonotype was recovered from a female patient in her thirties or forties who received an allogeneic stem cell transplant from a related donor, was CMV-positive, and had no GVHD. Some T cells may be the graft donor's. The sample consisted of PBMCs, taken after allogeneic stem cell transplant with posttransplant cyclophosphamide.

This chain's CDR3 is CASSLGQGVGEQYF. CDR3 coding DNA: TGCGCCAGCAGCTTGGGGCAGGGCGTGGGCGAGCAGTACTTC. The rearrangement links TRBV5-1 to TRBJ2-7, with D maybe TRBD1 (5 bases). Germline loops: CDR1 SGHRS, CDR2 YFSETQ. V was trimmed by 0 bases and J by 6 bases, leaving 13 bases between them. This CDR3 spans 14 amino acids.